Listed here are 17 T cell receptor beta chains from one sample, sequenced in a study of blood T cell repertoires in COVID-19. TCRdb keeps only in-frame clones here, not all; method: immunoSEQ multiplex PCR. This table holds roughly 240,000 clones, about 89% found once. Input material: peripheral blood. These receptors all stem from a woman aged 55-69 years who had recovered from COVID-19.

The V call is TRBV24-1, the J call TRBJ1-2; no reliable D call. The V end was cut by 3 bases, the J end by 4 bases, with 8 bases between. Germline V lookup: CDR1 KGHDR, CDR2 SFDVKD. The CDR3 loop spans 13 amino acids. The CDR3 nucleotides are TGTGCCACCAGTGATACCGGGGTCTATGGCTACACCTTC. Protein product: CATSDTGVYGYTF.

With respect to this clone: The junction differs from germline at one of its ends, possibly a read error. J is TRBJ2-5 and V is TRBV24-1; D perhaps matches TRBD1 (6 bases). From germline, CDR1 is KGHDR and CDR2 SFDVKD. This CDR3 spans 15 amino acids. DNA of the CDR3: TGTGCCACCAGTGATTTGAGGGACAAGCAAGGGACCCAGTACTTC. It encodes CATSDLRDKQGTQYF.

This rearrangement joins TRBV6-1 to TRBJ2-5; D is possibly TRBD2 (6 bases). This CDR3 is built from 15 residues. CDR1 and CDR2 (germline): MNHNS, SASEGT. V was cut by 2 bases and J by 5 bases, with 15 bases left in between. This chain's CDR3 is CASSELGGVVETQYF. The CDR3 region has the DNA TGTGCCAGCAGTGAATTGGGGGGAGTTGTTGAGACCCAGTACTTC.

The rearrangement links TRBV5-1 to TRBJ2-7, with unresolved D. Germline V CDR1 and CDR2: SGHRS, YFSETQ. V dropped 2 bases and J dropped 3 bases, with 3 bases sitting between them. The CDR3 totals 11 residues. The chain's CDR3 is CASSFLYEQYF. The CDR3 DNA sequence: TGCGCCAGCAGCTTCCTCTACGAGCAGTACTTC.

The V gene is TRBV5-1, the J gene TRBJ2-6, with no clear D. The CDR3 is 15 residues long. Trimming stripped 4 bases from V and 0 bases from J, with 8 bases between. Germline V CDR1 and CDR2: SGHRS, YFSETQ. The CDR3 DNA is TGCGCCAGCAGCCTCAGGTCCTCTGGGGCCAACGTCCTGACTTTC. Protein sequence: CASSLRSSGANVLTF.

The gene calls are TRBV7-3 and TRBJ2-1, with TRBD1 matching over 8 bases. J was trimmed by 5 bases and V by 4 bases; bases with no gene match: 7. The V gene's germline CDR1 is SGHTA and CDR2 FQGTGA. The CDR3 sequence is 15 residues long. CDR3 nucleotides: TGTGCCAGCAGCTCTCCGGACAGGGCCAACAATGAGCAGTTCTTC. Translation: CASSSPDRANNEQFF. Full variable domain (remainder filled in from reference TRBV7-3 and TRBJ2-1): GAGVSQTPSNKVTEKGKYVELRCDPISGHTALYWYRQSLGQGPEFLIYFQGTGAADDSGLPNDRFFAVRPEGSVSTLKIQRTERGDSAVYLCASSSPDRANNEQFFGPGTRLTVL.

This clone showed up just once. The V and J genes are TRBV7-2 and TRBJ2-5; TRBD2 aligns across 10 bases. Trimming took 3 bases from V and 5 from J; bases not matched to a gene: 3. This CDR3 contains 14 residues. Germline CDR1 SGHTA, CDR2 FQGNSA. CDR3 DNA sequence: TGTGCCAGCAGCTTTAGCGGGGGGATGGAGACCCAGTACTTC. Its protein product is CASSFSGGMETQYF. Full variable domain (rest looked up from reference TRBV7-2 and TRBJ2-5): GAGVSQSPSNKVTEKGKDVELRCDPISGHTALYWYRQSLGQGLEFLIYFQGNSAPDKSGLPSDRFSAERTGGSVSTLTIQRTQQEDSAVYLCASSFSGGMETQYFGPGTRLLVL.

The gene calls are TRBV19 and TRBJ2-3; perhaps TRBD2 as D (5 bases). CDR1 and CDR2 (germline): LNHDA, SQIVND (reference sequence). The V end lost 5 bases, the J end lost 8 bases, and 14 bases lay between the germline ends. The CDR3 sequence is 13 residues long. CDR3 amino acids: CASSGPGLTTQYF. The CDR3 DNA is TGTGCCAGTAGTGGGCCAGGACTTACTACGCAGTATTTT.

The J gene is TRBJ2-7, the V gene TRBV21-1; the DNA was not used to check the table's D call, TRBD1. TRBV21-1 is a pseudogene segment. The CDR3 covers 17 residues. CDR3 region: CASSKVGYAGLSYEQYF. The CDR3 DNA sequence: TGTGCCAGCAGCAAAGTCGGCTACGCAGGGTTGTCCTACGAGCAGTACTTC.

The V and J genes are TRBV7-8 and TRBJ1-1; 11 nucleotides line up with TRBD1. The germline V gene encodes CDR1 SGHVS and CDR2 FQNEAQ. This CDR3 has 15 amino acids. The trim removed 5 bases at V and 4 bases at J, leaving 6 bases unmatched. The CDR3 reads CASSGVDRGLTEAFF. CDR3 bases: TGTGCCAGCAGCGGGGTGGACAGGGGGCTCACTGAAGCTTTCTTT.

A note on this clone: A junction boundary mismatches the germline segment, possibly from a read error. V usage is TRBV4-1 and J usage is TRBJ2-1; 16 nucleotides agree with TRBD2. The CDR3 loop spans 19 amino acids. Germline V gene data show CDR1 as MGHRA and CDR2 as YSYEKL. The CDR3 sequence: CASSQAWGSSGTSGGAPLF. For the CDR3, the DNA is TGCGCCAGCAGCCAAGCTTGGGGCTCCTCCGGGACTAGCGGGGGGGCTCCACTCTTC.

V is TRBV5-4 and J is TRBJ2-7, with 8 bases aligning to TRBD1. There are 16 residues in the CDR3. Germline V gene data show CDR1 as SGHNT and CDR2 as YYREEE (reference sequence). The ends lost 5 bases at V and 4 bases at J; junction bases unmatched: 14. CDR3 protein: CASSSKPGQVLYEQYF. CDR3 nucleotides: TGTGCCAGCAGTTCCAAACCGGGACAGGTATTATACGAGCAGTACTTC.

J is TRBJ2-1 and V is TRBV6-5; TRBD2 matches 10 bases. The CDR3 sequence is 16 residues long. The germline CDR1 and CDR2 sequences are MNHEY and SVGAGI. J was trimmed by 7 bases and V by 0 bases; bases with no gene match: 6. The CDR3 here is CASSYSASGGQNEQFF. The CDR3 DNA follows: TGTGCCAGCAGTTACTCTGCTAGCGGGGGCCAGAATGAGCAGTTCTTC.

The rearrangement links TRBV6-2 or TRBV6-3 to TRBJ2-7, with D possibly matching TRBD2 (5 bases). The CDR3 runs 15 residues. Germline CDR1 and CDR2: MNHEY and SVGEGT. Trimming pared 2 bases from V and 3 bases from J, leaving 14 bases between. The CDR3, as DNA: TGTGCCAGCAGTTACGATAGAGGGTTTTACTACGAGCAGTACTTC. Its translation is CASSYDRGFYYEQYF.

The chain recombines TRBV7-2 with TRBJ2-5; 8 nucleotides line up with TRBD2. With V trimmed by 4 bases and J by 3 bases, 10 bases remained unmatched. From germline, CDR1 is SGHTA and CDR2 FQGNSA. The CDR3 totals 16 residues. The CDR3 protein is CASSWAGGSREETQYF. CDR3 coding DNA: TGTGCCAGCAGCTGGGCGGGGGGTTCAAGGGAAGAGACCCAGTACTTC.

The V call is TRBV6-6, the J call TRBJ2-1; TRBD2 aligns across 7 bases. Germline loops: CDR1 MNHNY, CDR2 SVGAGI (reference sequence). The V segment lost 9 bases and the J segment 5 bases; nucleotides outside the gene matches: 4. The CDR3 length is 12 residues. The CDR3 sequence: CASPGLNNEQFF. In nucleotides, the CDR3 is TGTGCCAGTCCGGGACTAAACAATGAGCAGTTCTTC.

The chain carries TRBV5-1 and TRBJ1-2; 9 bases match TRBD1. J was trimmed by 5 bases and V by 0 bases; bases with no gene match: 5. This CDR3 spans 15 amino acids. Germline assignment: CDR1 SGHRS and CDR2 YFSETQ. The CDR3 DNA reads TGCGCCAGCAGCTTGGCAACAGGGGGCGCGTATGGCTACACCTTC. Its translation is CASSLATGGAYGYTF. Full variable domain (rest looked up from reference TRBV5-1 and TRBJ1-2): KAGVTQTPRYLIKTRGQQVTLSCSPISGHRSVSWYQQTPGQGLQFLFEYFSETQRNKGNFPGRFSGRQFSNSRSEMNVSTLELGDSALYLCASSLATGGAYGYTFGSGTRLTVV.